The present T cell receptor beta chain was sequenced within a study of identical twins (TCRdb year 2016). Looking at the study overall: The study deep-sequenced TCR alpha and beta repertoires from monozygotic twins, unrelated adults of various ages and cord blood to test whether fetal clonotypes persist. To rule out contamination, the twin experiments were replicated at different times with different library preparation protocols.

Overall study results and their limits: Invariant T cells such as MAIT and iNKT could partly confound zero-insertion analyses, although diverse VJ usage argued against such confounding for most clonotypes. In monozygotic twins, out-of-frame TCR alpha sharing was systematically underestimated by recombination models, although the models agreed with sharing between unrelated individuals. Because the same donors could not be followed over many years, the conclusions depended on cross-sectional statistical analysis. Compared with coincidental sharing between unrelated individuals, out-of-frame TCR alpha sequences shared between twins had an excess of sequences with low generation probability. Fewer insertions were carried by abundant cord blood beta clonotypes, a similar but weaker trend appeared in young adult naive repertoires, and no such trend appeared in memory repertoires. Excess twin sharing in beta out-of-frame sequences was weaker because fewer shared sequences lowered the signal-to-noise ratio.

The protocol used for the library was 5' RACE. The sample was run on an Illumina HiSeq 2000. Template switching added a universal primer binding site, and the final cDNA carried a unique molecular identifier that allowed TCR cDNA molecules to be counted accurately. Specific primers in the conserved constant-segment region were used to synthesize first-strand cDNA for TCR alpha and beta chains. To control for contamination, every cDNA library carried two barcodes: a SMART-Mk sample barcode plus Illumina barcodes. TruSeq adapter sequences along with Illumina sample barcodes were introduced in two successive PCR steps. The Illumina HiSeq platform was used with custom primers to sequence TCR alpha and beta cDNA libraries. On the study's bioinformatics: MiGEC processed the raw reads to extract unique molecular identifiers, while MiXCR was used to determine the CDR3 positions. Recombination models were inferred per individual with the repgenHMM and IGoR tools using an EM algorithm. The tcR package in R was used for shared clonotype analysis, with sharing normalized by the product of cloneset sizes. Out-of-frame nonproductive sequences were analyzed to study raw recombination free of thymic and clonal selection effects. TCRdb passed the public sequencing reads through fastp at Q25 and MiXCR, retaining productive beta sequences. Rows with a matching CDR3 protein are joined into one entry that keeps the most common DNA and genes. Clone size and V and J calls follow TCRdb, not the original study. Present in this sample are 600,000 to 700,000 distinct CDR3 sequences, about 20% of which were seen just once. The top ten constitute about 4.3% of the sample.

Concerning this clonotype itself: Its recognized antigen is unknown. Base qualities are not provided; no much larger clone lies one nucleotide away.

The CDR3 spans 15 residues, from the cysteine through the phenylalanine. Only the CDR3 DNA stays, 45 bases, in frame from base 1. Trimming takes 2 bases from V and 2 bases from J, and the germline ends sit 12 bases apart. The germline V gene specifies SGHRS as CDR1 and YFSETQ as CDR2. Every donor was a healthy Caucasian. The twin cohort consisted of three pairs of female monozygotic twins, all aged about 18 to 29 years. RNA for TCR libraries was isolated from peripheral blood mononuclear cells. This sample also appeared in a second study, on T cells expressing NK-cell markers. From the second report: Fewer than ten donors provided sorted CD3+CD56+NKG2C+, CD3+CD56+NKG2C- and CD3+CD56-NKG2C+ T-cell subsets, whose TCR beta-chain repertoires were profiled. Seven of the eight sequenced donors were HCMV-seropositive and one was HCMV-seronegative. In several experiments an anti-gammadeltaTCR antibody was added to restrict sorting to alphabetaTCR-expressing T cells. In several donors, the dominant CD3+CD56+NKG2C+ clonotypes were among the top 10 CD8+ clonotypes and accounted for about 1.0-7.5% of CD8+ T cells. Those dominant clonotypes were again the most abundant among CD3+CD56-NKG2C+ cells in several donors, at roughly 28.3-65%. Whether the expanded NKG2C-expressing T cell clones were specific for HCMV antigens remained unclear. All eight donors whose samples were sequenced were randomly selected healthy volunteers, three of them men and five women. HCMV serostatus was determined by detecting HCMV-specific IgG in serum with a commercial ELISA kit. For five or six donors, unsorted PBMC were also used to sequence bulk peripheral blood T-cell repertoires. MIGEC was used to demultiplex reads and group the reads by UMI, and MiTCR was used to assemble and quantify clonotypes. To remove erroneous sequences, TCR cDNA sequences were retained only when supported by two or more reads. The tcR package was used for downstream repertoire analysis, and clonotypes were matched across fractions by CDR3 nucleotide sequence plus V segment. VDJmatch was used to annotate antigen specificity against VDJdb, with one amino acid substitution in CDR3 permitted.

The chain employs TRBV5-1 and TRBJ2-3, with TRBD1 perhaps the D gene, on 5 matching bases. The sample comprised PBMCs. This receptor was obtained from a woman younger than 35 in good health. The DNA reads TGCGCCAGCAGCTTTTACAGGATCAACACAGATACGCAGTATTTT. Its amino acids are CASSFYRINTDTQYF.